Each of the 4 T cell receptor beta chains below was sequenced from the same sample in a study of blood T cell repertoires in COVID-19. Generated by immunoSEQ multiplex PCR, the TCRdb table keeps only in-frame clones and is missing some. Of 120,000 to 150,000 clones in the sample, less than 90% were seen once. The sample comprised PBMCs or T cells enriched from blood (not recorded which). The receptor set was obtained from a woman between 45 and 65 years old who had been exposed to COVID-19.

The chain joins TRBV5-1 to TRBJ2-3; the match to TRBD2 covers 14 bases. The CDR3 is 19 amino acids. With 4 bases clipped from V and 2 bases from J, the junction kept 12 bases outside the gene matches. Germline V gene lookup returns CDR1 SGHRS and CDR2 YFSETQ. CDR3 nucleotide sequence: TGCGCCAGCAGCACTGGACTAGCGGGGGGCCGCCTGGTCACAGATACGCAGTATTTT. Translating gives CASSTGLAGGRLVTDTQYF.

V and J are TRBV4-3 and TRBJ1-5; 7 bases fit TRBD1. The CDR3 runs 16 residues. Germline loops: CDR1 LGHNA, CDR2 YSLEER. V lost 1 base, J lost 4 bases, and 7 bases stayed unmatched. For the CDR3, the DNA is TGCGCCAGCAGCCAAGGACCGGGACAGTTAAATCAGCCCCAGCATTTT. It codes for CASSQGPGQLNQPQHF.

The chain has TRBV6-5 and TRBJ1-2, with TRBD1 as a possible D gene (6 bases). This CDR3 has 12 residues. The germline V gene encodes CDR1 MNHEY and CDR2 SVGAGI. V lost 6 bases, J lost 8 bases, and 13 bases lay in between. This chain's CDR3 is CASRGRDKGYTF. DNA for the CDR3: TGTGCCAGCAGAGGGAGGGACAAAGGCTACACCTTC.

The chain is built from TRBV7-8 and TRBJ2-7; 7 bases map to TRBD1. This CDR3 has 18 residues. The V segment lost 4 bases and the J segment 1 base; nucleotides outside the gene matches: 16. The germline V gene has CDR1 SGHVS and CDR2 FQNEAQ. The CDR3: CASSSRVPGQTFSYEQYF. The CDR3, as DNA: TGTGCCAGCAGCTCGAGGGTCCCGGGACAGACTTTTTCCTACGAGCAGTACTTC.